This T cell receptor (beta chain) derives from a study of T cells in Graves' hyperthyroidism and ophthalmopathy. Disease duration under 2 months; hyperthyroidism patients were aged 18 to 65. Diagnosing involved the use of clinical symptoms, serum thyroxine and TRAb, thyroid ultrasound and orbital computed tomography. Many counts were recorded for this clonotype. No antigen is known for it. TCR beta CDR3 regions were amplified from RNA. HTBI primers were the set used in a first-round RT-PCR of the TCR CDR3. One entry per CDR3 protein results from TCRdb running MiXCR on the multiplex PCR reads. The sample carries 280,000 or so distinct CDR3 sequences, about 16% recorded once. The study's findings and limits: Ophthalmopathy was distinguished from stable hyperthyroidism by 13 V-J signatures.

The receptor's source is a woman aged 45-59 years with Graves' hyperthyroidism that later progressed to Graves' ophthalmopathy. The specimen was blood.

Here the CDR3 reads CASSARGQGRNQPQHF. The CDR3 coding sequence is TGTGCCAGCAGTGCCCGTGGACAGGGACGCAATCAGCCCCAGCATTTT. The V gene is TRBV2, the J gene TRBJ1-5, with 8 bases that match TRBD1. The CDR3 contains 16 residues. With V trimmed by 4 bases and J by 2 bases, 7 bases remained unmatched. CDR1 is SNHLY and CDR2 is FYNNEI in the germline V gene.